The clone carrying this T cell receptor beta chain has a count of ten or more. The data stem from a study of T cells after yellow fever vaccination. Study summary: Fractions of limited cellularity were prepared by means of SMART-Seq v4 Ultra Low Input.

With 4 bases clipped from V and 5 bases from J, the junction kept 16 bases outside the gene matches. The CDR3 has 17 amino acids. Germline-derived CDR1 and CDR2 are SGHRS and YFSETQ. UMIs were added to TCR cDNA along with a universal primer site when it was made by 5'RACE template switching. MiXCR, applied by TCRdb to the 5' RACE reads, yields one record per CDR3 protein. The profile shows approximately 140,000 distinct CDR3 sequences, about 7.7% of them singletons. The sequences come from CD4+ T cells sorted from PBMCs, collected 5 days after the yellow fever booster vaccination. The V call is TRBV5-1, the J call TRBJ2-7; 9 positions match TRBD1. The source is a man younger than 45 who received the YFV17D yellow fever vaccine. The CDR3 here is CASSPSTGQGWSDEQYF. CDR3 nucleotides: TGCGCCAGCAGCCCTTCAACCGGACAGGGGTGGAGTGACGAGCAGTACTTC.